This T cell receptor (beta chain) comes out of a study of blood T cell repertoires in COVID-19. Study in general: Samples of COVID-19 (acute and convalescent) were obtained from the United States, Italy and Spain. From T cells, B-cell-depleted T cells, or PBMCs came the material, which was cDNA or gDNA.

The germline CDR1 and CDR2 sequences are LGHNA and YNFKEQ. The V end lost 3 bases, the J end lost 7 bases, and 18 bases lay between the germline ends. The CDR3 covers 16 residues. Per the original methods: Nucleated cell counts were estimated from reference gene primer amplification. Profiled with immunoSEQ multiplex PCR; TCRdb holds only in-frame clones, not every one. V and J calls plus clone size are reproduced from that table; the DNA served to infer D and trimming. The profile shows approximately 98,000 clones, 81% of them singletons. The source material was peripheral blood. This TCR derives from a woman older than 75 with acute or convalescent COVID-19. The V call is TRBV4-2, the J call TRBJ1-4, with D perhaps TRBD1 (5 bases). CDR3 bases: TGTGCCAGCAGCCAGGCCAGGGTTAAGATTGTTGAAAAACTGTTTTTT. It translates to CASSQARVKIVEKLFF.